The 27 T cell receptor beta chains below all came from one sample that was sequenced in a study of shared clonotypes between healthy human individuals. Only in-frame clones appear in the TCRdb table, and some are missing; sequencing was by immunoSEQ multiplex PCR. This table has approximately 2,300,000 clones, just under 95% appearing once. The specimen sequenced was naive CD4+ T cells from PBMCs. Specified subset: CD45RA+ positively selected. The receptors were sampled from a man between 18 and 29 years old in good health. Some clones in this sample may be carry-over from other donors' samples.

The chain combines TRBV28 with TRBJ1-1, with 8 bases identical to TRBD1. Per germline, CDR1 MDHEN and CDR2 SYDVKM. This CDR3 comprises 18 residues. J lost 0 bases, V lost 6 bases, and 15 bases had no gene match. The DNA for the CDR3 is TGTGCCAGCAGCTCAAAATGGGACAGGAGATTTCTGAACACTGAAGCTTTCTTT. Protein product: CASSSKWDRRFLNTEAFF. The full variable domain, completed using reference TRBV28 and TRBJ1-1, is DVKVTQSSRYLVKRTGEKVFLECVQDMDHENMFWYRQDPGLGLRLIYFSYDVKMKEKGDIPEGYSVSREKKERFSLILESASTNQTSMYLCASSSKWDRRFLNTEAFFGQGTRLTVV.

CDR3 sequence: CASSLVAAYNEQFF. In DNA form, the CDR3 reads TGTGCCAGCAGTTTGGTGGCCGCCTACAATGAGCAGTTCTTC. The chain recombines TRBV27 with TRBJ2-1; unclear D gene. The CDR3 runs 14 residues. Trimming took off 3 bases at V and 2 bases at J, with 8 bases between the two ends. Germline values: CDR1 MNHEY, CDR2 SMNVEV (reference sequence).

CDR3 coding DNA: TGTGCCAGCAGCTTGGTGGCGCTTAGTGAGCAGTTCTTC. Amino acids: CASSLVALSEQFF. This rearrangement joins TRBV5-4 to TRBJ2-1; D remains unclear. V shed 0 bases and J shed 9 bases, with 10 bases lying between them. The CDR3 covers 13 residues. Germline values: CDR1 SGHNT, CDR2 YYREEE (reference sequence). The full variable domain, completed using reference TRBV5-4 and TRBJ2-1, is ETGVTQSPTHLIKTRGQQVTLRCSSQSGHNTVSWYQQALGQGPQFIFQYYREEENGRGNFPPRFSGLQFPNYSSELNVNALELDDSALYLCASSLVALSEQFFGPGTRLTVL.

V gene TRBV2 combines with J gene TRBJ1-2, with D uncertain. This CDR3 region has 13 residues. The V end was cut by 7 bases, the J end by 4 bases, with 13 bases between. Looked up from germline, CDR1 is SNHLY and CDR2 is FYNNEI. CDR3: CASTEDHPYGYTF. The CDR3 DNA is TGTGCCAGCACCGAGGACCACCCCTATGGCTACACCTTC.

The CDR3 DNA is TGTGCCAGCAGATCTCCGGGCCTCCCTGGAAACACCATATATTTT. Its protein product is CASRSPGLPGNTIYF. This rearrangement joins TRBV7-9 to TRBJ1-3; D gene ambiguous. The CDR3 is 15 residues long. Per the germline V gene, CDR1 is SEHNR and CDR2 is FQNEAQ (reference sequence). V was clipped by 6 bases and J by 2 bases, with 14 bases between them.

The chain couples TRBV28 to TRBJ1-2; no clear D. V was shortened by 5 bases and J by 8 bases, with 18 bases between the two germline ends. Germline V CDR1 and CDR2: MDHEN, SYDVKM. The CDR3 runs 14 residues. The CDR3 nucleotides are TGTGCCAGCAGTGATATTAGGGAGTATGAGGGCTACACCTTC. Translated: CASSDIREYEGYTF.

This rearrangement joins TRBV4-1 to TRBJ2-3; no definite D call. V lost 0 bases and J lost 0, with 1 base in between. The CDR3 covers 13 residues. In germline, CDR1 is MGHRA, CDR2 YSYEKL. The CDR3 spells CASSQESTDTQYF. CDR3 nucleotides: TGCGCCAGCAGCCAAGAGAGCACAGATACGCAGTATTTT.

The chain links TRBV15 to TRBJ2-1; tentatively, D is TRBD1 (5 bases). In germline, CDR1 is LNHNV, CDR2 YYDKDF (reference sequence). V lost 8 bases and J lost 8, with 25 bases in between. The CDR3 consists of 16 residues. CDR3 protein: CATSMGLVGTLDEQFF. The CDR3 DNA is TGTGCCACCTCGATGGGGCTAGTGGGAACCCTAGATGAGCAGTTCTTC. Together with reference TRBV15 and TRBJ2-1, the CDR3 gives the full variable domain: DAMVIQNPRYQVTQFGKPVTLSCSQTLNHNVMYWYQQKSSQAPKLLFHYYDKDFNNEADTPDNFQSRRPNTSFCFLDIRSPGLGDTAMYLCATSMGLVGTLDEQFFGPGTRLTVL.

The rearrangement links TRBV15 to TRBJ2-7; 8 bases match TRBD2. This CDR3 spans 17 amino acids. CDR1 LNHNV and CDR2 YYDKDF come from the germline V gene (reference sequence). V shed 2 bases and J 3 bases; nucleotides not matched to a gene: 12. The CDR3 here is CATSRRGLAGTNYEQYF. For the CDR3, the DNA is TGTGCCACCAGCAGAAGGGGCTTAGCGGGAACGAACTACGAGCAGTACTTC.

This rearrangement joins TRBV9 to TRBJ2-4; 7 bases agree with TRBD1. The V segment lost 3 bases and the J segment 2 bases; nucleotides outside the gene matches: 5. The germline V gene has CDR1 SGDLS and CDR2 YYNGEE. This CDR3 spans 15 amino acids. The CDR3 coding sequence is TGTGCCAGCAGCGCTCAACAGGGGACCAAAAACATTCAGTACTTC. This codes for CASSAQQGTKNIQYF.

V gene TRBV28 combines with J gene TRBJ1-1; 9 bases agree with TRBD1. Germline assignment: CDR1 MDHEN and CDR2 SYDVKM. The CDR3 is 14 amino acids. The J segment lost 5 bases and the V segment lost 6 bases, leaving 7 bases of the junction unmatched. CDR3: CASSPTGGWTEAFF. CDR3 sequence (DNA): TGTGCCAGCAGCCCCACAGGGGGCTGGACTGAAGCTTTCTTT.

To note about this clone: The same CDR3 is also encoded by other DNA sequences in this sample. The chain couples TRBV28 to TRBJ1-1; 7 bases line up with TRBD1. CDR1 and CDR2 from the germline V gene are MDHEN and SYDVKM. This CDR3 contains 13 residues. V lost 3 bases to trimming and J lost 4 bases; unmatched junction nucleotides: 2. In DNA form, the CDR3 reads TGTGCCAGCAGTTTGAGGGGGCGCACTGAAGCTTTCTTT. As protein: CASSLRGRTEAFF.

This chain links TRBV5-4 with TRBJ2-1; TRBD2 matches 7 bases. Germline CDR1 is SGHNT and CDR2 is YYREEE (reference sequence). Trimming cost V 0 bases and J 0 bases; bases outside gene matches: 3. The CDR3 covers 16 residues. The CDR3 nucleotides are TGTGCCAGCAGCTTGGAAGCGGGACCCTCCTACAATGAGCAGTTCTTC. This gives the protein CASSLEAGPSYNEQFF.

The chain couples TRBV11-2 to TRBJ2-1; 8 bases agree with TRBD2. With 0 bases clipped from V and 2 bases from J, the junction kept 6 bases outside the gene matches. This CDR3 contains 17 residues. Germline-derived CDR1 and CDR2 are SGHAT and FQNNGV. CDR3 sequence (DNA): TGTGCCAGCAGCTTAGATTCGACTAGCGCTGCCTACAATGAGCAGTTCTTC. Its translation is CASSLDSTSAAYNEQFF.

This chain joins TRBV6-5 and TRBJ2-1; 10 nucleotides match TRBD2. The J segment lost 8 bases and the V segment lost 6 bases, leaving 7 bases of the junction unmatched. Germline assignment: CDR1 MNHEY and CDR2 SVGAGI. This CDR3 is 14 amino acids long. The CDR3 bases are TGTGCCAGCAGCGGTAGCGGGAGGTCCGATGAGCAGTTCTTC. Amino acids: CASSGSGRSDEQFF.

The CDR3 DNA is TGTGCCAGCAGCTTAATTCCGGGGACGAACACCGGGGAGCTGTTTTTT. This sequence encodes CASSLIPGTNTGELFF. This chain links TRBV7-3 with TRBJ2-2, with D maybe TRBD2 (5 bases). This CDR3 contains 16 residues. In germline, CDR1 is SGHTA, CDR2 FQGTGA. Deletions cut 1 base from V and 0 bases from J, with 9 bases between.

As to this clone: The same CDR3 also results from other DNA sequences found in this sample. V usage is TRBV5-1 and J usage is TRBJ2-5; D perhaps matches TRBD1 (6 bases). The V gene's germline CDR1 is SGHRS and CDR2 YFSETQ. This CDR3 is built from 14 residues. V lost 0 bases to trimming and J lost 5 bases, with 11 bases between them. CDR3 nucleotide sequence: TGCGCCAGCAGCTTGGGGGGACATCGGGAGACCCAGTACTTC. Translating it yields CASSLGGHRETQYF. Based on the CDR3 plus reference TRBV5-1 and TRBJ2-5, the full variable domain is KAGVTQTPRYLIKTRGQQVTLSCSPISGHRSVSWYQQTPGQGLQFLFEYFSETQRNKGNFPGRFSGRQFSNSRSEMNVSTLELGDSALYLCASSLGGHRETQYFGPGTRLLVL.

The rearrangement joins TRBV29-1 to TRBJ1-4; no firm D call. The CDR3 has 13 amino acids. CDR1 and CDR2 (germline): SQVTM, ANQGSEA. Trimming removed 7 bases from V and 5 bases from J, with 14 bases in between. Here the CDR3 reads CSGRTGLNEKLFF. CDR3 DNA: TGCAGCGGGAGGACGGGGTTAAATGAAAAACTGTTTTTT.

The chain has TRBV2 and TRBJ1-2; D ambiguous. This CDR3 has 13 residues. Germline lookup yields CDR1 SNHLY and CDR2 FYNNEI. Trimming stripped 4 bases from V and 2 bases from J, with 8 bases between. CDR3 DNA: TGTGCCAGCAGTGGTCGGCAGAACTATGGCTACACCTTC. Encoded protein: CASSGRQNYGYTF.

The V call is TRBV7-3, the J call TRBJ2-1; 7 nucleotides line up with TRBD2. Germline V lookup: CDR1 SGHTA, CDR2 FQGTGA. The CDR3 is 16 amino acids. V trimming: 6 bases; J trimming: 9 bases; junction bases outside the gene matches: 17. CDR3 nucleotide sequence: TGTGCCAGCAGTCCTACTAGCGTTGGGGTATGGGGTGAGCAGTTCTTC. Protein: CASSPTSVGVWGEQFF.

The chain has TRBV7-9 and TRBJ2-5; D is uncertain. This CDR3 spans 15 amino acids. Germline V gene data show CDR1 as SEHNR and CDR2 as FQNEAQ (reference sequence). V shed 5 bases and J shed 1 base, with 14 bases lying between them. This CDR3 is CASSQAPVVQETQYF. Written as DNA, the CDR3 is TGTGCCAGCAGCCAGGCCCCAGTAGTCCAAGAGACCCAGTACTTC.

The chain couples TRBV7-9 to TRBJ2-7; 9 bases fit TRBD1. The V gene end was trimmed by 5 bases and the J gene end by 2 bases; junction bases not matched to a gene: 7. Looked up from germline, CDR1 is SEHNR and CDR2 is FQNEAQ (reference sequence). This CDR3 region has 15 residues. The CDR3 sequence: CASSPYGQGTYEQYF. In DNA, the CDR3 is TGTGCCAGCAGCCCATATGGACAGGGGACCTACGAGCAGTACTTC. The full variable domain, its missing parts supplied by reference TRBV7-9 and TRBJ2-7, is DTGVSQNPRHKITKRGQNVTFRCDPISEHNRLYWYRQTLGQGPEFLTYFQNEAQLEKSRLLSDRFSAERPKGSFSTLEIQRTEQGDSAMYLCASSPYGQGTYEQYFGPGTRLTVT.

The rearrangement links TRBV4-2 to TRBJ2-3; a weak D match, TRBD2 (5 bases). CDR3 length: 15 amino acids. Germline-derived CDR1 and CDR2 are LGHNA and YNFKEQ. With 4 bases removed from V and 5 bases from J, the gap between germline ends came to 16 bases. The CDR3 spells CASSRMFGEGDTQYF. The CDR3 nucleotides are TGTGCCAGCAGCCGTATGTTCGGGGAAGGAGATACGCAGTATTTT.

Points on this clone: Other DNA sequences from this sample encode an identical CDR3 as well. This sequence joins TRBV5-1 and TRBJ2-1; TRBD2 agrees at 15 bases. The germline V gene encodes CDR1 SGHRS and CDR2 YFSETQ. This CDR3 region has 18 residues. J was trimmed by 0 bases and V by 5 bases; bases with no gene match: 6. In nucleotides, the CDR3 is TGCGCCAGCAGTTTACCGGGACTAGCGGGAGGCTCCTACAATGAGCAGTTCTTC. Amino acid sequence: CASSLPGLAGGSYNEQFF.

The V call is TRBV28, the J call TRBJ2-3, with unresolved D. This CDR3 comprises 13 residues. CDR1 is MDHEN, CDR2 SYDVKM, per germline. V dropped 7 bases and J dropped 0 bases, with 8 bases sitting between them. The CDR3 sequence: CASKPVSTDTQYF. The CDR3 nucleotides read TGTGCCAGCAAACCGGTTAGCACAGATACGCAGTATTTT.

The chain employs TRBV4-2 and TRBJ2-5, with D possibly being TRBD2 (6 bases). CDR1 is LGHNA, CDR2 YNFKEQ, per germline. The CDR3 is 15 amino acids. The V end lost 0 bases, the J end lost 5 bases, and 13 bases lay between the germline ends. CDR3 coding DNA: TGTGCCAGCAGCCAAGAGGGAGGAGCAGGGGAGACCCAGTACTTC. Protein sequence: CASSQEGGAGETQYF.

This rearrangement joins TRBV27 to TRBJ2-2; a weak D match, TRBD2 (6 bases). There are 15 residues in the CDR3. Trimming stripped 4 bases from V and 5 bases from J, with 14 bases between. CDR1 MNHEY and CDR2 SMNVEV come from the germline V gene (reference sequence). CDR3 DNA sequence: TGTGCCAGCAGTTCGGGACTGCCTACGACCGGGGAGCTGTTTTTT. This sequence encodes CASSSGLPTTGELFF.